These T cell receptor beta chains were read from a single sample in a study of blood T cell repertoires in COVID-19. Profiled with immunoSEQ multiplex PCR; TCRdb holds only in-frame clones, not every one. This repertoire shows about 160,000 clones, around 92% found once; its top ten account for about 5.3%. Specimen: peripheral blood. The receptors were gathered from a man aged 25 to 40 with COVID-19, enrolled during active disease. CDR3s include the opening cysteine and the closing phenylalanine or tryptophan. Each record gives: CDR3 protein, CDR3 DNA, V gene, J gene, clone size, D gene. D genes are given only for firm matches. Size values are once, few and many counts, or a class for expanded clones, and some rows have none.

CDR3aa: CASSPGNNNEQFF
CDR3nt: TGTGCCAGTAGTCCCGGGAACAACAATGAGCAGTTCTTC
v_gene: TRBV19
j_gene: TRBJ2-1
abundance: once
d_gene: -

CDR3aa: CASSQEISQGTEAFF
CDR3nt: TGTGCCAGCAGCCAAGAAATTTCTCAGGGGACCGAAGCTTTCTTT
v_gene: TRBV4-2
j_gene: TRBJ1-1
abundance: -
d_gene: -

CDR3aa: CASSLDRGNTEAFF
CDR3nt: TGTGCCAGCAGCTTGGACAGGGGGAACACTGAAGCTTTCTTT
v_gene: TRBV5-4
j_gene: TRBJ1-1
abundance: -
d_gene: TRBD1

CDR3aa: CATSENRGSGEKLFF
CDR3nt: TGTGCCACCAGTGAGAACAGGGGGTCGGGTGAAAAACTGTTTTTT
v_gene: TRBV24-1
j_gene: TRBJ1-4
abundance: -
d_gene: TRBD1

CDR3aa: CATSRDVTSETFTDTQYF
CDR3nt: TGTGCCACCAGCAGAGATGTAACTAGCGAGACTTTCACAGATACGCAGTATTTT
v_gene: TRBV15
j_gene: TRBJ2-3
abundance: -
d_gene: TRBD2

CDR3aa: CASSPQGKLEQFF
CDR3nt: TGTGCCAGCAGCCCCCAGGGGAAGCTTGAGCAGTTCTTC
v_gene: TRBV13
j_gene: TRBJ2-1
abundance: -
d_gene: -

CDR3aa: CASGLVRSGLFF
CDR3nt: TGTGCTAGTGGTTTGGTGAGGAGCGGACTGTTTTTT
v_gene: TRBV12-5
j_gene: TRBJ1-4
abundance: -
d_gene: -

CDR3aa: CASSRTFRDSSSYNEQFF
CDR3nt: TGTGCCAGCAGTCGAACCTTCCGGGACAGTAGCTCCTACAATGAGCAGTTCTTC
v_gene: TRBV27
j_gene: TRBJ2-1
abundance: -
d_gene: TRBD1

CDR3aa: CASSQTLQAFYGYTF
CDR3nt: TGTGCCAGCAGTCAAACTTTACAGGCCTTCTATGGCTACACCTTC
v_gene: TRBV6-2/TRBV6-3
j_gene: TRBJ1-2
abundance: -
d_gene: -

CDR3aa: CASSLVLDIAYGYTF
CDR3nt: TGTGCCAGCAGCTTAGTGCTGGACATAGCCTATGGCTACACCTTC
v_gene: TRBV7-2
j_gene: TRBJ1-2
abundance: few
d_gene: -

CDR3aa: CATRMTGVETQYF
CDR3nt: TGTGCCACCAGGATGACAGGGGTAGAGACCCAGTACTTC
v_gene: TRBV24-1
j_gene: TRBJ2-5
abundance: -
d_gene: TRBD1

CDR3aa: CASSTGLNQPQHF
CDR3nt: TGTGCCAGCAGTACAGGGCTAAATCAGCCCCAGCATTTT
v_gene: TRBV28
j_gene: TRBJ1-5
abundance: -
d_gene: -

CDR3aa: CASSPFSGTSSYNEQFF
CDR3nt: TGTGCCAGCTCACCATTCAGCGGCACTAGCTCCTACAATGAGCAGTTCTTC
v_gene: TRBV18
j_gene: TRBJ2-1
abundance: -
d_gene: -

CDR3aa: CSVASSFGYTF
CDR3nt: TGCAGCGTTGCTTCGTCCTTTGGCTACACCTTC
v_gene: TRBV29-1
j_gene: TRBJ1-2
abundance: -
d_gene: -

CDR3aa: CASSLRASGRTDTQYF
CDR3nt: TGTGCCAGCAGCTTGCGGGCTAGCGGGAGAACAGATACGCAGTATTTT
v_gene: TRBV5-4
j_gene: TRBJ2-3
abundance: -
d_gene: TRBD2

CDR3aa: CASSQGLAGGMGRTDTQYF
CDR3nt: TGCGCCAGCAGCCAAGGACTAGCGGGCGGGATGGGGCGCACAGATACGCAGTATTTT
v_gene: TRBV4-1
j_gene: TRBJ2-3
abundance: -
d_gene: TRBD2

CDR3aa: CASSLTGWGNEQFF
CDR3nt: TGTGCCAGCAGCCTGACAGGGTGGGGCAATGAGCAGTTCTTC
v_gene: TRBV7-9
j_gene: TRBJ2-1
abundance: once
d_gene: TRBD1

CDR3aa: CSVGGGAVYGYTF
CDR3nt: TGCAGCGTAGGAGGGGGCGCAGTATATGGCTACACCTTC
v_gene: TRBV29-1
j_gene: TRBJ1-2
abundance: -
d_gene: TRBD1

CDR3aa: CASSSAGGYYEQYF
CDR3nt: TGTGCCAGCAGCTCTGCGGGGGGTTATTACGAGCAGTACTTC
v_gene: TRBV5-4
j_gene: TRBJ2-7
abundance: -
d_gene: TRBD2

CDR3aa: CASSMGQGPPYEQYF
CDR3nt: TGTGCCAGCAGCATGGGACAGGGGCCGCCCTACGAGCAGTACTTC
v_gene: TRBV9
j_gene: TRBJ2-7
abundance: -
d_gene: TRBD1

CDR3aa: CASSHEGQVNTEAFF
CDR3nt: TGTGCCAGCAGCCATGAAGGACAGGTGAACACTGAAGCTTTCTTT
v_gene: TRBV5-4
j_gene: TRBJ1-1
abundance: -
d_gene: TRBD1

CDR3aa: CASRGPSETGNEKLFF
CDR3nt: TGTGCCAGTAGAGGCCCAAGTGAGACAGGGAATGAAAAACTGTTTTTT
v_gene: TRBV19
j_gene: TRBJ1-4
abundance: -
d_gene: TRBD1

CDR3aa: CASSEPGTGIYEQYF
CDR3nt: TGTGCCAGCAGTGAACCTGGGACAGGGATCTACGAGCAGTACTTC
v_gene: TRBV6-1
j_gene: TRBJ2-7
abundance: -
d_gene: TRBD1

CDR3aa: CATSRMEGYYGYTF
CDR3nt: TGTGCCACCAGCAGAATGGAGGGTTACTATGGCTACACCTTC
v_gene: TRBV15
j_gene: TRBJ1-2
abundance: -
d_gene: -

CDR3aa: CASCRDRELRAFF
CDR3nt: TGTGCCTCTTGCCGAGACAGGGAGCTTAGAGCTTTCTTT
v_gene: TRBV30
j_gene: TRBJ1-1
abundance: -
d_gene: TRBD1

CDR3aa: CASSPVGGLFTGELFF
CDR3nt: TGTGCCAGCTCACCAGTCGGGGGGCTTTTCACCGGGGAGCTGTTTTTT
v_gene: TRBV18
j_gene: TRBJ2-2
abundance: -
d_gene: -

CDR3aa: CASSPQGGVGGNTIYF
CDR3nt: TGTGCCAGCAGCCCCCAGGGAGGGGTAGGTGGAAACACCATATATTTT
v_gene: TRBV9
j_gene: TRBJ1-3
abundance: -
d_gene: -

CDR3aa: CASSSPSPGRGGANEQFF
CDR3nt: TGTGCCAGCAGCTCCCCCTCCCCTGGGCGGGGCGGGGCGAATGAGCAGTTCTTC
v_gene: TRBV7-2
j_gene: TRBJ2-1
abundance: -
d_gene: -

CDR3aa: CSAQGGVGQFF
CDR3nt: TGCAGTGCCCAGGGGGGCGTAGGGCAGTTCTTC
v_gene: TRBV20-1
j_gene: TRBJ2-1
abundance: -
d_gene: -

CDR3aa: CASSQDPGGGLPFIIYF
CDR3nt: TGTGCCAGCAGCCAAGACCCCGGGGGAGGGCTACCATTCATAATATATTTT
v_gene: TRBV4-2
j_gene: TRBJ1-3
abundance: -
d_gene: -

CDR3aa: CASSLDRSKETQYF
CDR3nt: TGTGCCAGCAGCTTGGACAGGAGCAAAGAGACCCAGTACTTC
v_gene: TRBV11-2
j_gene: TRBJ2-5
abundance: -
d_gene: TRBD1

CDR3aa: CASSYSRDSEAFF
CDR3nt: TGTGCCAGCAGTTACTCGAGGGACTCTGAAGCTTTCTTT
v_gene: TRBV6-2/TRBV6-3
j_gene: TRBJ1-1
abundance: -
d_gene: -

CDR3aa: CASSLLVRAGETQYF
CDR3nt: TGTGCCAGCAGTTTATTAGTGCGGGCTGGGGAGACCCAGTACTTC
v_gene: TRBV28
j_gene: TRBJ2-5
abundance: -
d_gene: -